A single sample gave rise to the 21 T cell receptor beta chains below, sequenced in a study of T-cell memory formation after mild COVID-19. TCRdb processed the 5' RACE reads anew with MiXCR; each CDR3 protein has one entry. The table records around 390,000 distinct CDR3 sequences, about 17% of them present only once. The sample was PBMCs or a T cell subset sorted from them (not recorded which). The receptors originated from a young man who had mild COVID-19 (a few samples of this study predate the infection). Cell type and time point are not known.

A few counts support this clonotype. This chain connects TRBV5-8 to TRBJ1-1; 8 nucleotides line up with TRBD1. The V gene end was trimmed by 2 bases and the J gene end by 7 bases; junction bases not matched to a gene: 1. CDR1 is SGHTS and CDR2 is YDEGEE in the germline V gene. There are 12 residues in the CDR3. The CDR3, as DNA: TGTGCCAGCAGCTTTGGACAGGGTGAAGCTTTCTTT. Translation gives CASSFGQGEAFF.

The rearrangement uses TRBV20-1 and TRBJ2-3; TRBD2 is a possible D gene (5 bases). This CDR3 is 13 amino acids long. From germline, CDR1 is DFQATT and CDR2 SNEGSKA (reference sequence). V lost 3 bases and J 0 bases, leaving 7 bases between the germline ends. CDR3 in amino acids: CSARRTSTDTQYF. DNA of the CDR3: TGCAGTGCTAGGAGGACTAGCACAGATACGCAGTATTTT.

This clonotype appeared many times. The rearrangement links TRBV27 to TRBJ2-2, with D possibly matching TRBD1 (6 bases). CDR1 MNHEY and CDR2 SMNVEV come from the germline V gene (reference sequence). This CDR3 has 13 residues. The V and J ends lost 6 bases and 6 bases respectively, with 11 bases between them. CDR3 loop: CASSLGGAGELFF. The CDR3 DNA reads as TGTGCCAGCAGCTTAGGGGGTGCCGGGGAGCTGTTTTTT.

This clonotype was seen a handful of times. V gene TRBV28 combines with J gene TRBJ2-5, with D possibly called TRBD1 or TRBD2 (5 bases each). The CDR3 extends over 17 amino acids. CDR1 and CDR2 from the germline V gene are MDHEN and SYDVKM. The V end lost 5 bases, the J end lost 0 bases, and 19 bases lay between the germline ends. CDR3 in DNA: TGTGCCAGCAGTACACCGCCCGGGACCGCGTACCAAGAGACCCAGTACTTC. Protein product: CASSTPPGTAYQETQYF.

In its sample, this clonotype was seen many times. The chain joins TRBV10-3 to TRBJ1-2; 7 bases are shared with TRBD1. The CDR3 contains 15 residues. V trimming: 3 bases; J trimming: 4 bases; junction bases outside the gene matches: 8. Germline CDR1 is ENHRY and CDR2 is SYGVKD. The chain's CDR3 is CAISDVGTDVYGYTF. The CDR3 DNA follows: TGTGCCATCAGTGATGTTGGGACAGATGTCTATGGCTACACCTTC.

V is TRBV10-3 and J is TRBJ2-3; 8 nucleotides align to TRBD1. V lost 0 bases, J lost 5 bases, and 4 bases stayed unmatched. Germline loops: CDR1 ENHRY, CDR2 SYGVKD. The CDR3 has 15 amino acids. The CDR3 loop reads CAISESGQGRDTQYF. CDR3 DNA sequence: TGTGCCATCAGTGAGTCCGGACAGGGCAGAGATACGCAGTATTTT.

The chain uses TRBV7-8 and TRBJ1-2; TRBD1 matches 11 bases. Unmatched junction bases numbered 1, after V lost 3 bases and J lost 7 bases. CDR3 length: 13 amino acids. CDR1 and CDR2 from the germline V gene are SGHVS and FQNEAQ. CDR3 coding DNA: TGTGCCAGCAGCTTGGACAGGGGGCCTGGCTACACCTTC. Translated, it gives CASSLDRGPGYTF.

A few counts support this clonotype. The chain is built from TRBV20-1 and TRBJ2-7; no clear D gene. This CDR3 is 12 amino acids long. The V end was cut by 4 bases, the J end by 6 bases, with 13 bases between. Germline CDR1 and CDR2: DFQATT and SNEGSKA (reference sequence). The CDR3 loop is CSAIRVGGEQYF. In DNA, the CDR3 is TGCAGTGCTATTAGGGTGGGTGGCGAGCAGTACTTC.

This clonotype was recorded a few times. The chain has TRBV7-9 and TRBJ1-6; 7 bases match TRBD1. CDR1 is SEHNR and CDR2 is FQNEAQ in the germline V gene (reference sequence). Trimming took 4 bases from V and 8 from J; bases not matched to a gene: 5. CDR3 length equals 14 residues. CDR3 loop: CASSSTGRDSPLHF. CDR3 bases: TGTGCCAGCAGCTCGACAGGGAGGGATTCACCCCTCCACTTT.

CDR3 amino acids: CASSSTGLPADTQYF. CDR3 nucleotides: TGTGCCAGCAGCAGCACGGGACTCCCGGCGGATACGCAGTATTTT. J is TRBJ2-3 and V is TRBV11-2; a possible D gene is TRBD2 (6 bases). This CDR3 contains 15 residues. The germline V and J ends were trimmed by 5 bases and 6 bases, with 18 bases remaining between them. Germline V gene lookup returns CDR1 SGHAT and CDR2 FQNNGV.

This clonotype was seen at least ten times. The chain uses TRBV11-2 and TRBJ1-5; possible D gene TRBD1, 5 bases. V lost 3 bases and J 2 bases, leaving 14 bases between the germline ends. Looked up from germline, CDR1 is SGHAT and CDR2 is FQNNGV. The CDR3 runs to 16 residues. The CDR3 sequence: CASSFCGGMGNQPQHF. CDR3 nucleotides: TGTGCCAGCAGCTTCTGTGGGGGGATGGGCAATCAGCCCCAGCATTTT.

V usage is TRBV5-1 and J usage is TRBJ2-5, with unresolved D. V was shortened by 2 bases and J by 5 bases, with 10 bases between the two germline ends. The CDR3 totals 13 residues. In germline, CDR1 is SGHRS, CDR2 YFSETQ. In DNA form, the CDR3 reads TGCGCCAGCAGCTTAGGCCAATGGGAGACCCAGTACTTC. The encoded protein is CASSLGQWETQYF.

This clonotype has a handful of counts. V and J are TRBV18 and TRBJ1-6, with D possibly matching TRBD1 (6 bases). Germline V gives CDR1 KGHSH, CDR2 LQKENI. The CDR3 extends over 15 amino acids. V shed 0 bases and J shed 9 bases, with 12 bases lying between them. The CDR3 sequence is CASSPPRVQGSPLHF. The CDR3, as DNA: TGTGCCAGCTCACCACCACGGGTACAGGGTTCACCCCTCCACTTT.

This clonotype was detected only a few times. The V and J genes are TRBV15 and TRBJ2-2, with TRBD1 matching over 8 bases. The CDR3 consists of 16 residues. The germline CDR1 and CDR2 sequences are LNHNV and YYDKDF (reference sequence). The trim removed 1 base at V and 4 bases at J, leaving 5 bases unmatched. The CDR3: CATSRVDRAGTGELFF. The CDR3 DNA sequence: TGTGCCACCAGCAGAGTGGACAGGGCGGGCACCGGGGAGCTGTTTTTT. Looking up the rest from reference TRBV15 and TRBJ2-2 gives the full variable domain: DAMVIQNPRYQVTQFGKPVTLSCSQTLNHNVMYWYQQKSSQAPKLLFHYYDKDFNNEADTPDNFQSRRPNTSFCFLDIRSPGLGDTAMYLCATSRVDRAGTGELFFGEGSRLTVL.

The rearrangement joins TRBV7-8 to TRBJ1-4; 8 nucleotides agree with TRBD1. CDR1 and CDR2 (germline): SGHVS, FQNEAQ. CDR3 size: 15 residues. The trim removed 2 bases at V and 8 bases at J, leaving 7 bases unmatched. The CDR3 sequence is CASSLYQGAREKLFF. The CDR3 DNA follows: TGTGCCAGCAGCTTATATCAGGGGGCAAGGGAAAAACTGTTTTTT.

This clonotype has a handful of counts. This sequence joins TRBV4-1 and TRBJ2-4; D call uncertain. The CDR3 sequence is 15 residues long. Trimming left V 6 bases short and J 7 bases short, with 19 bases between. CDR1 and CDR2 (germline): MGHRA, YSYEKL. The chain's CDR3 is CASRDGGSFPNIQYF. The CDR3 DNA reads TGCGCCAGCAGGGATGGCGGCAGCTTTCCTAACATTCAGTACTTC.

V usage is TRBV30 and J usage is TRBJ1-1; D might be TRBD1 (5 bases). This CDR3 is 10 amino acids long. Trimming stripped 8 bases from V and 12 bases from J, with 16 bases between. Per germline, CDR1 GTSNPN and CDR2 SVGIG (reference sequence). CDR3 sequence reads: CARGGGSPFF. The CDR3 DNA follows: TGTGCCCGTGGGGGGGGGTCGCCTTTCTTT.

The chain joins TRBV27 to TRBJ2-5; TRBD2 might be the D (6 bases). CDR3 length: 12 amino acids. V lost 8 bases to trimming and J lost 1 base, with 8 bases between them. Germline V gene lookup returns CDR1 MNHEY and CDR2 SMNVEV (reference sequence). CDR3 nucleotides: TGTGCCAGCTGGAGGGGCCAAGAGACCCAGTACTTC. Its protein is CASWRGQETQYF.

A remark on this clonotype: Since a much larger clone is just one base distant, this may be a read error. The chain is built from TRBV7-9 and TRBJ2-5; 7 bases map to TRBD2. Germline V CDR1 and CDR2: SEHNR, FQNEAQ (reference sequence). The CDR3 covers 12 residues. CDR3 bases: TGTGCCAGCGGGATCAGCGGGGAGAACCAGTACTTC. It codes for CASGISGENQYF.

The V call is TRBV20-1, the J call TRBJ1-5, with D maybe TRBD1 (5 bases). Germline-derived CDR1 and CDR2 are DFQATT and SNEGSKA (reference sequence). The CDR3 has 13 amino acids. V was shortened by 6 bases and J by 5 bases, with 14 bases between the two germline ends. This chain's CDR3 is CSANPLGDQPQHF. DNA for the CDR3: TGCAGTGCCAACCCTCTGGGGGATCAGCCCCAGCATTTT.

There are a few counts of this clonotype. The CDR3 is CASTIGGGSSYEQYF. In DNA, the CDR3 is TGTGCCAGTACCATCGGAGGGGGTAGCTCCTACGAGCAGTACTTC. V usage is TRBV19 and J usage is TRBJ2-7; either TRBD1 or TRBD2 may fit D (6 bases each). Trimming pared 7 bases from V and 0 bases from J, leaving 16 bases between. CDR3 length equals 15 residues. From germline, CDR1 is LNHDA and CDR2 SQIVND (reference sequence).